The 10 T cell receptor beta chains presented below share a single source sample, sequenced in a study of CD8 T cells in ankylosing spondylitis. Their antigens are not known. Study-wide results and caveats: Roughly eight highly homologous variants made up a TCR beta motif that seemed to typify ankylosing spondylitis blood.

Each CDR3 protein gets one entry after TCRdb re-called the 5' RACE reads with MiXCR. The table has around 890,000 distinct CDR3 sequences, 10% to 15% seen once. The sequenced sample was blood, either unsorted or a sorted T cell fraction (not recorded which). The receptors come from a male donor with ankylosing spondylitis.

This clonotype was counted a few times. V is TRBV7-2 and J is TRBJ1-2; no firm D call. The ends were cut back, 0 bases at V and 6 bases at J, with 14 bases in the middle. The germline V gene encodes CDR1 SGHTA and CDR2 FQGNSA. CDR3 length equals 15 residues. CDR3 protein: CASSLAPPEFNGYTF. CDR3 DNA sequence: TGTGCCAGCAGCTTAGCGCCGCCAGAATTCAATGGCTACACCTTC.

This clonotype was counted only a few times. This chain joins TRBV12-3 or TRBV12-4 and TRBJ1-1, with D perhaps TRBD1 (5 bases). CDR3 length: 14 amino acids. V lost 6 bases and J lost 4, with 15 bases in between. CDR3 bases: TGTGCCAGCAGCCCCGGACGGCAGGGCACTGAAGCTTTCTTT. Protein product: CASSPGRQGTEAFF.

This clonotype was observed a few times. The chain employs TRBV29-1 and TRBJ2-3; 9 positions match TRBD1. CDR3 length: 13 residues. The germline CDR1 and CDR2 sequences are SQVTM and ANQGSEA. The V segment lost 8 bases and the J segment 3 bases; nucleotides outside the gene matches: 6. The CDR3 region has the DNA TGCAGCCAGGGACAGGGAGGGACAGATACGCAGTATTTT. This encodes CSQGQGGTDTQYF.

This clonotype was counted many times. The V gene is TRBV7-2, the J gene TRBJ1-5; TRBD1 might be the D (5 bases). Looked up from germline, CDR1 is SGHTA and CDR2 is FQGNSA. CDR3 length: 15 residues. Trimming pared 1 base from V and 5 bases from J, leaving 12 bases between. The CDR3 here is CASSLGYGGDQPQHF. The DNA for the CDR3 is TGTGCCAGCAGCTTAGGGTACGGGGGGGATCAGCCCCAGCATTTT.

J is TRBJ2-3 and V is TRBV29-1; TRBD2 is a possible D gene (5 bases). There are 14 residues in the CDR3. Germline CDR1 is SQVTM and CDR2 is ANQGSEA. Trimming took off 7 bases at V and 1 base at J, with 15 bases between the two ends. CDR3 residues: CSATDSAGTDTQYF. CDR3 in DNA: TGCAGCGCCACTGATAGCGCGGGCACAGATACGCAGTATTTT.

This clonotype was counted a few times. Here the CDR3 reads CASSKRDSPLHF. CDR3 sequence (DNA): TGTGCCAGCAGTAAGAGGGATTCACCCCTCCACTTT. This chain connects TRBV6-5 to TRBJ1-6; D gene unclear. Germline CDR1 is MNHEY and CDR2 is SVGAGI. V was shortened by 5 bases and J by 8 bases, with 7 bases between the two germline ends. CDR3 length: 12 residues.

V gene TRBV28 combines with J gene TRBJ1-2; 9 nucleotides line up with TRBD1. Looked up from germline, CDR1 is MDHEN and CDR2 is SYDVKM. With V trimmed by 5 bases and J by 0 bases, 7 bases remained unmatched. The CDR3 is 16 amino acids. The CDR3 nucleotides are TGTGCCAGCAGTGGGACAGGGCCCGAAGCTAACTATGGCTACACCTTC. Protein product: CASSGTGPEANYGYTF.

This clonotype has just a few counts. The chain employs TRBV6-1 and TRBJ1-5, with TRBD1 as a possible D gene (5 bases). The CDR3 has 16 amino acids. The V end was cut by 5 bases, the J end by 1 base, with 15 bases between. Germline V CDR1 and CDR2: MNHNS, SASEGT. The CDR3 spells CASSNRGEGSNQPQHF. In nucleotides, the CDR3 is TGTGCCAGCAGTAATAGGGGCGAGGGGAGCAATCAGCCCCAGCATTTT.

This clonotype was seen a handful of times. This rearrangement joins TRBV28 to TRBJ2-1; 8 nucleotides agree with TRBD2. The germline V gene encodes CDR1 MDHEN and CDR2 SYDVKM. The CDR3 sequence is 16 residues long. The V gene end was trimmed by 3 bases and the J gene end by 1 base; junction bases not matched to a gene: 5. The CDR3: CASSLKAGGSYNEQFF. The CDR3 region has the DNA TGTGCCAGCAGTTTGAAGGCGGGAGGATCCTACAATGAGCAGTTCTTC.

The CDR3: CSVDRGSEETQYF. In DNA form, the CDR3 reads TGCAGCGTCGACAGGGGGAGCGAAGAGACCCAGTACTTC. The chain has TRBV29-1 and TRBJ2-5; 9 bases are a match to TRBD1. Per germline, CDR1 SQVTM and CDR2 ANQGSEA. This CDR3 has 13 amino acids. V trimming: 6 bases; J trimming: 3 bases; junction bases outside the gene matches: 5.